This section outlines one T cell receptor beta chain sequence together with its context. Its antigen has not been determined. Qualities for individual bases were not recorded, and no much larger clone is one base off. This sample was taken from a study of Ad26.COV2.S vaccination and SARS-CoV-2 variants (dated by TCRdb to the early 2020s). At the level of the whole study: Vaccine-arm donors were drawn from COV1001, a multicentre, randomized, double-blind, placebo-controlled phase I-IIa trial of Ad26.COV2.S in healthy adults. Dosing of Ad26.COV2.S was intramuscular, at either 5x10^10 or 1x10^11 viral particles, delivered as one shot or as two shots spaced 56 days apart. TCRbeta repertoire sequencing was used to assess the specificity and breadth of SARS-CoV-2-reactive T cell receptors after Ad26.COV2.S vaccination. The TCR-sequenced set comprised approximately 30 samples: approximately 19 Ad26.COV2.S vaccine recipients, 5 placebo recipients and 8 SARS-CoV-2 convalescent individuals. Trial participants were randomized into five groups of five: low-dose or high-dose Ad26.COV2.S given once or twice, or placebo on both occasions. Throughout the experiments and outcome assessment, investigators stayed blinded to trial group allocation.

The immunoSEQ Assay was used to sequence TCRbeta CDR3 regions. After extraction, genomic DNA underwent amplification by bias-controlled multiplex PCR, followed by high-throughput sequencing. The source study handled its data this way. Collapsing and filtering of sequences were performed to quantify the absolute abundance of each unique TCRbeta CDR3 region. T cell fraction was estimated by normalizing TCRbeta template counts to usable DNA, with usable DNA measured through amplification of reference genes found in all nucleated cells. Repertoire TCRs were annotated as SARS-CoV-2-specific when V gene, CDR3 amino acid sequence and J gene were exactly matched to a known reactive TCR set. The reference SARS-CoV-2 TCR set was obtained from MIRA and was filtered for enrichment in COVID-19-positive ImmuneCODE repertoires, whereby public or cross-reactive TCRs were removed. Based on the MIRA antigens, annotated TCRs were further analysed at the level of specific ORF or position within ORF. Depth was the summed frequency of annotated unique rearrangements, while breadth was defined as annotated unique rearrangements over total unique productive rearrangements. Two-sided Wilcoxon rank-sum tests were used to compare TCR breadth between groups. The table comes from immuneACCESS by way of TCRdb, which keeps in-frame sequences with V and J called. Part of the clones is missing from these tables; in studies checked, under half for an unresolved V gene and the rest for unknown reasons. Clone size and the V and J calls come from that table; the DNA yielded D and trimming. This sample gives some 330,000 clones in total; 85% to 90% of them show up just once. The ten largest clones take up about 5% of the sample.

What the study reported, not specific to this receptor: The study was not powered to compare responses between vaccine doses or regimens. After vaccination, substantial breadth of spike-specific CD8+ and CD4+ T cell responses was reported. The authors noted that the TCR breadth and depth analyses may have underestimated total T cell responses. Comparable non-spike TCR breadth was observed between vaccine and placebo recipients, consistent with only spike being contained in the vaccine. Ad26.COV2.S recipients had higher spike-specific TCR breadth than placebo recipients (P = 0.0014).

Taken with the paper, the label for treatment or condition translates to: some 20 received Ad26.COV2.S at low or high dose, single or two shots; five or six received placebo; per-sample allocation not given. Repertoires of vaccine and placebo recipients were sequenced from samples taken on day 63 after the first injection. In Cohort 1b, around 23 adults aged 18-55 years were enrolled at a single site in Boston, USA, between 29 July and 7 August 2020. Ad26.COV2.S consisted of a replication-incompetent adenovirus type 26 vector by which a prefusion-stabilized SARS-CoV-2 spike protein from the original Wuhan strain was expressed. The CDR3 holds 20 amino acids from the cysteine to the phenylalanine. Just CDR3 DNA is preserved here, 60 bases in frame from base 1. The germline V gene gives CDR1 as KGHSH and CDR2 as LQKENI. V loses 0 bases, J loses 1 base, and the germline ends lie 22 bases apart.

This sample comprised peripheral blood, obtained in a trial of Ad26.COV2.S vaccine versus placebo. The chain couples TRBV18 to TRBJ1-5, with a tentative D gene TRBD1 over 5 matching bases. The sequence was obtained from a person aged 18-60 years who received the Ad26.COV2.S COVID-19 vaccine or a placebo. The nucleotide sequence is given as TGTGCCAGCTCACCACCGGTGGGAGGGGAGGAGTATCGGAGCAATCAGCCCCAGCATTTT. Its amino acids are CASSPPVGGEEYRSNQPQHF. Supplemented by the reference TRBV18 and TRBJ1-5 proteins around the CDR3, the complete variable domain is NAGVMQNPRHLVRRRGQEARLRCSPMKGHSHVYWYRQLPEEGLKFMVYLQKENIIDESGMPKERFSAEFPKEGPSILRIQQVVRGDSAAYFCASSPPVGGEEYRSNQPQHFGDGTRLSIL.